This TCR beta chain was identified during a study of OX40 agonist ivuxolimab in advanced cancers. Across the whole study: Dose-escalation patients' cancers were hepatocellular carcinoma, melanoma, renal cell or head and neck cancer.

To note about this clone: Its matching antigen is unknown.

The study's findings and limits: In the 0.1 to 3.0 mg/kg range, CD4+ and CD8+ blood T cells had expanded clonally by week 6. Low normalized clonal expansion also occurred in some nonresponding patients.

The assay was immunoSEQ multiplex PCR, and TCRdb's table has in-frame clones only and misses some. In the table there are about 64,000 clones, 80% to 90% of which are singletons. The specimen comprised CD4+ or CD8+ T cells sorted from blood, sampled in a trial of the OX40 agonist ivuxolimab. The receptor was isolated from an adult with an advanced solid tumor such as melanoma, head and neck, liver or kidney cancer.

CDR3 in DNA: TGTGCCAGCAGCGGTGGGGCAGACTCTGGAAACACCATATATTTT. Translation: CASSGGADSGNTIYF. The J gene is TRBJ1-3, the V gene TRBV5-4; tentative D call: TRBD1 (5 bases). Germline lookup yields CDR1 SGHNT and CDR2 YYREEE (reference sequence). The CDR3 length is 15 residues. V dropped 4 bases and J dropped 0 bases, with 11 bases sitting between them.